The next 6 T cell receptor beta chains were all read from a single sample in a study of shared clonotypes between healthy human individuals. Method: immunoSEQ multiplex PCR; TCRdb's copy keeps in-frame clones and lacks some. The repertoire has about 610,000 clones, less than 98% of them found once; the top ten carry around 0.06%. The sequenced sample consisted of naive CD4+ T cells sorted from blood. Described subset: CD45RA+ positively selected. The receptor source for this set is a woman under 40 in good health.

This chain connects TRBV4-2 to TRBJ2-1, with 8 bases identical to TRBD2. After removal of 2 bases from V and 1 base from J, the junction contained 7 bases not matched to a gene. Germline-derived CDR1 and CDR2 are LGHNA and YNFKEQ. The length of the CDR3 is 17 residues. The CDR3 spells CASSQRGTSKSYNEQFF. CDR3 sequence (DNA): TGTGCCAGCAGCCAACGAGGGACTAGTAAATCCTACAATGAGCAGTTCTTC.

This chain uses TRBV18 with TRBJ2-7, with TRBD2 matching over 14 bases. The CDR3 totals 16 residues. Trimming at V came to 3 bases and at J to 0 bases, leaving 1 base not matched to a gene. Looked up from germline, CDR1 is KGHSH and CDR2 is LQKENI. CDR3 loop: CASSPGTSGSSYEQYF. The CDR3 region has the DNA TGTGCCAGCTCACCGGGGACTAGCGGGAGCTCCTACGAGCAGTACTTC.

The chain uses TRBV29-1 and TRBJ2-1, with 7 bases aligning to TRBD2. V dropped 4 bases and J dropped 2; count of bases not matched to a gene: 2. The CDR3 is 13 residues long. Per germline, CDR1 SQVTM and CDR2 ANQGSEA. The CDR3 here is CSVGTSAYNEQFF. In DNA, the CDR3 is TGCAGCGTTGGAACTAGCGCCTACAATGAGCAGTTCTTC.

In this sample, this clone turned up a few times. The chain employs TRBV10-1 and TRBJ2-7, with TRBD1 identical over 8 bases. CDR3 size: 13 residues. Germline V gene lookup returns CDR1 WNHNN and CDR2 SYGVQD (reference sequence). The V and J ends lost 6 bases and 0 bases, in that order; junction bases with no gene match: 1. CDR3 protein: CASRGQVSYEQYF. As DNA, the CDR3 is TGCGCCAGCAGGGGACAGGTCTCCTACGAGCAGTACTTC.

The CDR3 sequence is CASRPTGDISYNEQFF. The CDR3 bases are TGTGCCAGCCGCCCGACAGGGGACATCTCCTACAATGAGCAGTTCTTC. The genes are TRBV19 and TRBJ2-1; 8 bases map to TRBD1. The CDR3 runs to 16 residues. V lost 9 bases to trimming and J lost 0 bases; unmatched junction nucleotides: 10. The germline gives CDR1 LNHDA, CDR2 SQIVND (reference sequence).

The chain uses TRBV5-4 and TRBJ1-1; D perhaps matches TRBD1 (5 bases). The V end lost 4 bases, the J end lost 11 bases, and 15 bases lay between the germline ends. The CDR3 contains 12 residues. Per germline, CDR1 SGHNT and CDR2 YYREEE (reference sequence). CDR3 region: CASSLPGIEAFF. The CDR3 DNA reads as TGTGCCAGCAGCCTTCCAGGGATCGAGGCTTTCTTT.